This T cell receptor (beta chain) was obtained from a study of cytomegalovirus exposure and HLA in healthy donors (dated by TCRdb to 2017 to 2019). Regarding the complete study: An earlier analysis of a few hundred of the donors reported about 260 Gb of sequence data and 117 million unique TCR beta sequences obtained from around 180 million T cells. An early release that covered roughly 600 HLA-typed donors contained about 300 gigabases of sequencing data and about 93 million unique TCR sequences. The genetic ancestry cluster associated with self-reported Caucasian donors included over 80% of the roughly 400 genotyped donors. The study aimed to test whether cataloging public T cell receptors could reveal signatures of past pathogen exposure. The study used immunosequencing to profile the T cell repertoires of 670 or so subjects and linked those repertoires to cytomegalovirus serostatus. A separate validation cohort of over a hundred different subjects was used in addition to the approximately 670-subject first cohort. The study combined high-throughput TCR immunosequencing, statistical association of individual TCRs with disease status, and machine learning to predict cytomegalovirus infection status. A later analysis re-analyzed previously published TCR beta repertoires from 666 donors and added high-resolution HLA genotyping to study TCR occurrence patterns. Rather than using new phenotypic data, the later analysis identified candidate immune exposures from TCR beta sequences and from how often those sequences occurred across donors. In an earlier analysis of around 540 of the donors, high-throughput TCR beta sequencing was used to judge whether each TCR beta V gene segment behaved as functional or pseudogenic. Donor age, sex, ethnicity and CMV serostatus were collected together with the repertoire data. In a later genetic analysis, genome-wide SNP genotypes for about 55% of the 666 donors were used, and that subset was treated as a discovery cohort. All discovery cohort repertoires had been generated on a single sequencing platform. Class I and class II HLA loci were covered by the typing at four-digit resolution. The number of donors typed differed by locus, with about 629-630 for A, B, C, DRB1 and DQB1, roughly 520 for DQA1, under 610 for DPA1, and some 440 for DPB1. A few DR-DQ haplotypes were treated as single units for association and clustering because of strong linkage in the cohort. Among roughly 370 genotyped donors of the cohort, an average of roughly 240,000 unique TCR beta nucleotide sequences were sequenced per donor, approximately 20% of them non-productive.

The cohort consisted of approximately 670 healthy bone marrow donors. At the time of sampling, all cohort members were nominally healthy, though unrecorded immune exposures were likely present. The donor tested CMV seronegative, placing the donor among the 300 to 450 seronegative members of the cohort. A peripheral blood sample was provided by each donor, and peripheral blood mononuclear cells were used for TCR beta sequencing. Genomic DNA was extracted from the blood cell samples with the Qiagen DNeasy Blood Extraction Kit. General conclusions and limits of the study: The only immune exposure information available for the cohort was CMV serostatus. Because HLA typing was missing for some donors at each locus, association tests included only the typed subset. A cluster of highly shared sequence variants was judged likely to represent a technical artifact of the sequencing pipeline. According to a later analysis, TCR association rates differed among HLA loci, with DRB1 alleles showing the most associated TCRs and HLA-C alleles showing the fewest. Cytomegalovirus status was reported to be diagnosed by the classifier with high specificity and sensitivity in both the original and validation cohorts. A further reported finding was that TCR beta sequences accurately predicted the HLA-A and HLA-B alleles for most subjects in the first cohort. Specific HLA alleles were associated with more than 15,000 TCR beta sequences at a false discovery rate of 0.05 in a later analysis. Correlated functional status among segregating V segments might be attributable to linkage disequilibrium, but an unknown experimental factor could not be ruled out. According to a later analysis, most CMV-associated TCR beta chains appeared to be HLA-restricted, and the HLA associations seemed to be driven largely by CMV exposure. A later analysis reported that several top co-occurrence clusters appeared linked to parvovirus B19, influenza, CMV and Epstein-Barr virus. A later genetic analysis reported fewer N-insertions in productive TCRs among donors in an Asian-associated ancestry cluster than the 666-donor mean. Only TCR beta chains were sequenced in this cohort, and the absence of alpha or paired-chain data limited detectable features. The authors suggested that the approach could potentially be extended to other disease states and immunological phenotypes. When HLA alleles, especially DR and DQ, strongly co-occurred, TCR associations were difficult to assign to individual alleles. Across donors, most TCR sequences were observed very rarely, whereas some public TCRs were present in many individuals. In an earlier analysis of more than 450 of the donors, most TCR beta V segments were observed in productive rearrangements about 90% or about 30% of the time, broadly matching IMGT annotations. A few of the identified cytomegalovirus-associated TCR beta chains were confirmed in vitro to be specific for cytomegalovirus antigens. Compared with equally common non-associated chains, HLA-associated TCR beta chains in a later analysis were more clonally expanded and had lower generation probabilities. Some IMGT-functional V segments, including TRBV6-2 and TRBV6-3, could not be told apart with the 87-base-pair reads, so those segments were excluded. The study listed 150 to 200 TCR beta chains as associated with cytomegalovirus. Seventeen rarely observed V segments, including chromosome 9 orphons, were excluded from the earlier analysis of several hundred of the donors because counts were too low. In a later genetic analysis, a missense DCLRE1C variant was associated with V-gene and J-gene trimming of TCR beta chains, and the association was replicated in an independent cohort. Sequencing depth was assumed to be roughly uniform across donors in the presence/absence analyses, though that assumption may not hold.

The library was prepared using the immunoSEQ multiplex PCR assay. For the multiplex PCR, a mixture combining 60 forward primers for TCR Vbeta segments and 13 reverse primers for TCR Jbeta segments was used. The CDR3 region of rearranged TCR beta genes was amplified from genomic DNA by a multiplex PCR assay. The amplified TCR beta libraries were sequenced on the Illumina HiSeq System as 87-base-pair reads. In the paper's pipeline: In a later analysis, roughly 80 million unique TCR beta chains were counted across the approximately 670 repertoires, and roughly 10 million of these chains were shared by at least two donors. A nearest-neighbor algorithm error-corrected the raw reads and collapsed the reads into unique sequences, merging closely related sequences to remove PCR and sequencing errors. To assign V, D and J gene segments, CDR3 sequences were aligned to IMGT reference sequences. For a sequence to be retained, a match of at least six nucleotides to both a V gene segment and a J gene segment was required. A rearrangement was called productive if the CDR3 had no stop codons and remained in frame with V and J, and every other rearrangement was called non-productive. CDR3 was defined by IMGT convention, running from the second conserved V-encoded cysteine to the conserved J-encoded phenylalanine. In an earlier analysis of 587 of the donors, sequences lacking an unambiguous match to a single V gene segment were excluded. In an earlier analysis of approximately 560 of the donors, a V segment was called functional when productive rearrangements were above 56.7%, and segregating when the standard deviation between donors exceeded 5%. A statistical classification framework was developed to diagnose cytomegalovirus status using the catalog of TCR beta chain sequences. A later analysis assigned V and J genes by comparing TCR nucleotide sequences with IMGT/GENE-DB human TR gene sequences. In a later analysis, CDR3 sequences and most-parsimonious VDJ recombination scenarios were assigned using the TCRdist pipeline. A later analysis defined each TCR beta chain by its CDR3 amino acid sequence plus V-gene family, and excluded reads lacking a unique V-gene family. As a way to deal with suspected cross-contamination and a sequencing artifact, a later analysis dropped over 550 nucleotide sequences that were highly shared and had low generation probability. A later analysis calculated a clonal expansion index for each public chain from normalized within-repertoire ranks of inferred template counts. Generation probabilities in a later analysis came from a VDJ recombination model fitted to out-of-frame rearrangements, and those results were checked against IGoR. In a later analysis, TCR-TCR, TCR-HLA and TCR-CMV co-occurrence was scored with hypergeometric tests, and a repertoire-size bias correction was applied to TCR pairs. A later analysis estimated false discovery rates by permuting HLA or CMV assignments 20 times. A later analysis grouped co-occurring TCRs with DBSCAN, adding TCRdist sequence similarity when clustering within HLA-allele-positive subsets. For co-occurrence clustering, repertoires with fewer than 30,000 or more than 120,000 public chains were excluded, along with roughly 5 repertoires with anomalous nucleotide sharing. TCRdb obtained this table from immuneACCESS and retained in-frame rearrangements with V and J assigned. These tables miss some clones; where compared with another copy, unresolved V genes account for less than half of the shortfall, and the remainder is unexplained. V and J calls plus clone size are reproduced from that table; the DNA served to infer D and trimming. A total of just over 150,000 clones appear in this sample, around 77% of them only once. The ten largest clones take up around 1.3% of the sample.

As for this clone: Its specific antigen is unknown. Within one base of it there is no much larger clone, and no base qualities were kept.

V loses 3 bases, J loses 8 bases, and the germline ends lie 13 bases apart. The CDR3 goes from the cysteine to the phenylalanine over 14 residues. Kept here is only the CDR3 DNA, which spans 42 bases and is read in frame from base 1. Per the germline V gene (reference sequence), LNHDA is the CDR1 and SQIVND is the CDR2. The sample comprised PBMCs. The chain was built from TRBV19 and TRBJ1-4; perhaps TRBD1 is the D gene, with 5 bases matching. This TCR was sampled from a woman aged 30 to 39 in good health and CMV-seronegative. Here is the DNA: TGTGCCAGTAGTATTGTAGGGGTTGGGGAAAAACTGTTTTTT. Its product reads: CASSIVGVGEKLFF.